Detailed here is one T cell receptor (beta chain). Sequencing used immunoSEQ multiplex PCR; TCRdb keeps in-frame clones, though not all of them. The sample includes some 96,000 clones, around nine tenths of them seen just once. Trimming pared 8 bases from V and 0 bases from J, leaving 14 bases between. In germline, CDR1 is SGDLS, CDR2 YYNGEE. The CDR3 sequence is 15 residues long. This record belongs to a study of T cell responses to AZD1222 COVID-19 vaccine. The chain carries TRBV9 and TRBJ2-2; D perhaps matches TRBD1 (6 bases). The sequencing used peripheral blood, collected on day 0 of AZD1222 vaccination. This TCR came from an adult in good health. CDR3 in amino acids: CASQGRAANTGELFF. The CDR3 DNA reads TGTGCCAGTCAGGGGCGGGCGGCGAACACCGGGGAGCTGTTTTTT.